A selection of T cell receptor beta chains follows, all from one sample in a study of T cells in Graves' hyperthyroidism and ophthalmopathy. TCRdb processed the multiplex PCR reads anew with MiXCR; each CDR3 protein has one entry. The table has about 360,000 distinct CDR3 sequences, around 14% seen once; the top ten hold roughly 9.2%. Sequencing was carried out using blood. Receptor source: a woman between 18 and 29 years old with Graves' hyperthyroidism. The CDR3 runs from the conserved cysteine through the conserved F or W. A D gene is named only where the DNA matches it firmly. Not every row has a clone size; where given, it reads once, few, many or a size class.

j_call | d_call | clone_size | v_call | cdr3_nt | cdr3_aa
TRBJ1-2 | TRBD1 | few | TRBV12-3/TRBV12-4 | TGTGCCAGCAGTTGGACAGGGGGCGGGGGCTACACCTTC | CASSWTGGGGYTF
TRBJ1-4 | . | many | TRBV11-2 | TGTGCCAGCAGCTTAGAGATCCTCTCCAAACTGTTTTTT | CASSLEILSKLFF
TRBJ2-7 | . | many | TRBV24-1 | TGTGCCACCAGTGATCGGTATTCCTACGAGCAGTACTTC | CATSDRYSYEQYF
TRBJ2-7 | . | many | TRBV14 | TGTGCCAGCAGCCGGTTAGGGGACCCATGGGGATCCTACGAGCAGTACTTC | CASSRLGDPWGSYEQYF
TRBJ1-1 | . | many | TRBV20-1 | TGCAGTGCCCCCGAAGCAGGGAGAGCTTTCTTT | CSAPEAGRAFF
TRBJ2-6 | . | few | TRBV7-9 | TGTGCCAGCAGCGGCGGACAGGGGGCCAACGTCCTGACTTTC | CASSGGQGANVLTF
TRBJ2-7 | . | . | TRBV12-3/TRBV12-4 | TGTGCCAGCAGTTTATCTGTGGGAGGCCACTCTTACGAGCCGTACTTC | CASSLSVGGHSYEPYF
TRBJ1-3 | . | few | TRBV28 | TGTGCCAGCAGTTTTCTGGGATCTGGAAACACCATATATTTT | CASSFLGSGNTIYF
TRBJ2-1 | TRBD2 | . | TRBV10-3 | TGTGCCATCAGTGAGCGGCTAGCGGGGGGGTCAGAGCAGTTCTTC | CAISERLAGGSEQFF
TRBJ2-2 | . | few | TRBV6-1 | TGTGCCAGCAGTGCTGATAACACCGGGGAGCTGTTTTTT | CASSADNTGELFF
TRBJ1-6 | . | many | TRBV11-2 | TGTGCCAGCAGCTCCCCCCGAAACAATTCACCCCTCCACTTT | CASSSPRNNSPLHF
TRBJ1-1 | TRBD1 | many | TRBV4-2 | TGTGCCAGCAGCCAGCACAGGGGGACCGAAGCTTTCTTT | CASSQHRGTEAFF
TRBJ2-7 | TRBD2 | . | TRBV18 | TGTGCCAGCTCACCTTGGAGCGGGGAGTACGAGCAGTACTTC | CASSPWSGEYEQYF
TRBJ1-1 | . | many | TRBV28 | TGTGCCTGCGAATCGGCGAGCGGCCTCATGAACACTGAAGCTTTCTTT | CACESASGLMNTEAFF
TRBJ2-7 | . | few | TRBV4-3 | TGCGCCAGCAGCCAAGGGGCTAGCTCAACCTACGAGCAGTACTTC | CASSQGASSTYEQYF